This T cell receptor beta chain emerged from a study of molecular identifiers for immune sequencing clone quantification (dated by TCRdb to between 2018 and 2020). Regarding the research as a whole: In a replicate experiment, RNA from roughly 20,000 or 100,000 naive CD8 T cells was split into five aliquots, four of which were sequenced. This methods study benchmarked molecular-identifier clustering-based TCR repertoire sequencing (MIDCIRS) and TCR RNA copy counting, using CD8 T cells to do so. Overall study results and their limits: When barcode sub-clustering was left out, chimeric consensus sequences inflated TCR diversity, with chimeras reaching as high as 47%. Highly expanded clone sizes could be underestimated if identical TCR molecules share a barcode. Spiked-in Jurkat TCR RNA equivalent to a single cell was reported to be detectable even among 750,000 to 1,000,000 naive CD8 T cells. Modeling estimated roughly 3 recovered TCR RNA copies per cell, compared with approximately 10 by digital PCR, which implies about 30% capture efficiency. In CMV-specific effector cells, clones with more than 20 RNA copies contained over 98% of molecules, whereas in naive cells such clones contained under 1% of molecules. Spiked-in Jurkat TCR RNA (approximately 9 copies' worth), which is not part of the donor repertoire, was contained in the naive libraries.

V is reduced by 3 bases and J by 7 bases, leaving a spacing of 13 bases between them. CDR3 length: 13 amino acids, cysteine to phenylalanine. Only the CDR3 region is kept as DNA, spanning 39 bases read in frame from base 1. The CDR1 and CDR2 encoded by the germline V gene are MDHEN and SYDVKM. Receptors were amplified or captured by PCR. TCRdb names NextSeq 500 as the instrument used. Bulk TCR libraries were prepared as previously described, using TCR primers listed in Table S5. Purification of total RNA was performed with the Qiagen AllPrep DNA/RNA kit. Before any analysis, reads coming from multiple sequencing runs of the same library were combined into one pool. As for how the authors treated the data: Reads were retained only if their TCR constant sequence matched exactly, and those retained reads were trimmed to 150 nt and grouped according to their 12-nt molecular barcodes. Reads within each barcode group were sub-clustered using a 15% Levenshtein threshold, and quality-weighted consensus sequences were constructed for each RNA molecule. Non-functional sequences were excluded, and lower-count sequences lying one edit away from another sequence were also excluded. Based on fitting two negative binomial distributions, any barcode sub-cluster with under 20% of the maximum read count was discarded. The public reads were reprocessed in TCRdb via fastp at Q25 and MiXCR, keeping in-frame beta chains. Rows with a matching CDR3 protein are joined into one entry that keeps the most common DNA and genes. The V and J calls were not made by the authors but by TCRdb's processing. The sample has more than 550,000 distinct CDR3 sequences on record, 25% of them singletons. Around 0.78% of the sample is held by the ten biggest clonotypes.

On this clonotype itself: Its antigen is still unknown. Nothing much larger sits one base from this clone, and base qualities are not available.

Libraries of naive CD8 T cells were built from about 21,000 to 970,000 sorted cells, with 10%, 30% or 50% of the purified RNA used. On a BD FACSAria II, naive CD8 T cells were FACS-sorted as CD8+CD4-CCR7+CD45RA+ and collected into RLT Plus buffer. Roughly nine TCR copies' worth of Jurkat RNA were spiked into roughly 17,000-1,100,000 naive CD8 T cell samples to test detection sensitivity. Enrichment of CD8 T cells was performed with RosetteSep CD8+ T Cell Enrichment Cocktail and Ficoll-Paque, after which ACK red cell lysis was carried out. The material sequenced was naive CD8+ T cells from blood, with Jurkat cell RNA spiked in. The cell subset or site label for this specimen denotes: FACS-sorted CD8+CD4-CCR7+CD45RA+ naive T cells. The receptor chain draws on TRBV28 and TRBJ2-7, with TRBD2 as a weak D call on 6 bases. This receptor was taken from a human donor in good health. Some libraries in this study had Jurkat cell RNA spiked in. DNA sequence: TGTGCCAGCAGTTTTGCCCCCGGGGGAGAGCAGTACTTC. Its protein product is CASSFAPGGEQYF.